The 5 T cell receptor beta chains below come from one sample, sequenced in a study of T cells after yellow fever vaccination. MiXCR, applied by TCRdb to the 5' RACE reads, yields one record per CDR3 protein. The sample lists just under 600,000 distinct CDR3 sequences, roughly 13% occurring once. The sequences come from PBMCs, collected on the day of the yellow fever booster vaccination. These receptors were taken from a man aged 25-45 years who received the YFV17D yellow fever vaccine.

This clonotype was seen only a few times. This rearrangement joins TRBV20-1 to TRBJ2-1, with unresolved D. V was clipped by 7 bases and J by 5 bases, with 15 bases between them. CDR3 length equals 13 residues. CDR1 DFQATT and CDR2 SNEGSKA come from the germline V gene (reference sequence). This CDR3 reads CSVLPRTNNEQFF. The CDR3 region has the DNA TGCAGTGTGCTCCCCCGGACCAACAATGAGCAGTTCTTC.

Ten or more counts support this clonotype. CDR3 sequence: CASSNPPGPSYEQYF. CDR3 in DNA: TGTGCCAGCAGCAATCCTCCGGGCCCCTCCTACGAGCAGTACTTC. This chain connects TRBV7-9 to TRBJ2-7; no reliable D call. Trimming took 5 bases from V and 0 from J, leaving 14 bases between them. Germline V gives CDR1 SEHNR, CDR2 FQNEAQ (reference sequence). The CDR3 runs to 15 residues.

The sample holds a few counts of this clonotype. The rearrangement joins TRBV10-2 to TRBJ2-1, with no clear D. Germline V gene lookup returns CDR1 WSHSY and CDR2 SAAADI. The CDR3 contains 13 residues. Trimming stripped 10 bases from V and 0 bases from J, with 10 bases between. The CDR3 reads CATTWDSYNEQFF. In DNA, the CDR3 is TGCGCCACCACCTGGGACTCCTACAATGAGCAGTTCTTC.

The V and J genes are TRBV6-5 and TRBJ1-1; D possibly corresponds to TRBD1 (6 bases). Germline CDR1 reads MNHEY; CDR2 reads SVGAGI. The CDR3 runs 14 residues. V shed 2 bases and J shed 1 base, with 8 bases lying between them. The CDR3 here is CASSYQDRNTEAFF. Written as DNA, the CDR3 is TGTGCCAGCAGTTACCAGGACAGGAACACTGAAGCTTTCTTT.

The chain combines TRBV7-2 with TRBJ2-5, with 8 positions matching TRBD1. Trimming at V came to 0 bases and at J to 4 bases, leaving 13 bases not matched to a gene. Germline CDR1 and CDR2: SGHTA and FQGNSA. CDR3 size: 18 residues. In nucleotides, the CDR3 is TGTGCCAGCAGCTTAGCCAGGGGGCAAGGTTCGGTAGGAGAGACCCAGTACTTC. Its protein product is CASSLARGQGSVGETQYF.